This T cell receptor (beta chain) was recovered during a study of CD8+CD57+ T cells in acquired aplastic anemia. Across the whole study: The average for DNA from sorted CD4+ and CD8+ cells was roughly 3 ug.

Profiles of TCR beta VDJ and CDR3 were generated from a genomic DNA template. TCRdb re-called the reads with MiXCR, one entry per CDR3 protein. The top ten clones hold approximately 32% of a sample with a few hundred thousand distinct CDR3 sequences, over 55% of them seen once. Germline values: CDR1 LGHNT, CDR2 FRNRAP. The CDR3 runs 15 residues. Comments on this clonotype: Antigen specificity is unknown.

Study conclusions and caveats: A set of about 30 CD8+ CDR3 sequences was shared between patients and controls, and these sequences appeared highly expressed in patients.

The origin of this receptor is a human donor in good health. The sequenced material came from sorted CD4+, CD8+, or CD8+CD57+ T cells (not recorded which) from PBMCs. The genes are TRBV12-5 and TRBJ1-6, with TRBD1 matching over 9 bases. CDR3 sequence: CASSLSGQGDSPLHF. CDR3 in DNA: TGTGCCAGCAGTTTGTCGGGACAGGGTGATTCACCCCTCCACTTT.